Listed here are 25 T cell receptor beta chains from one sample, sequenced in a study of blood T cell repertoires in COVID-19. Clones were read by immunoSEQ multiplex PCR, and TCRdb kept only the in-frame ones, dropping some. The sample holds around 98,000 clones, around 84% seen once. The sequenced sample consisted of peripheral blood. The receptors shown here come from a woman in her sixties or seventies with acute or convalescent COVID-19.

V usage is TRBV14 and J usage is TRBJ1-1; maybe TRBD1 (6 bases). CDR1 and CDR2 from the germline V gene are SGHDN and FVKESK. The CDR3 loop spans 16 amino acids. The V gene lost 1 base and the J gene lost 2 bases, with 14 bases spanning the gap. CDR3 amino acids: CASSQGFRGDNTEAFF. In DNA form, the CDR3 reads TGTGCCAGCAGCCAAGGATTCAGGGGCGACAACACTGAAGCTTTCTTT. Supplemented by reference TRBV14 and TRBJ1-1, the full variable domain reads EAGVTQFPSHSVIEKGQTVTLRCDPISGHDNLYWYRRVMGKEIKFLLHFVKESKQDESGMPNNRFLAERTGGTYSTLKVQPAELEDSGVYFCASSQGFRGDNTEAFFGQGTRLTVV.

The chain has TRBV2 and TRBJ2-7, with D uncertain. This CDR3 has 13 residues. The V gene's germline CDR1 is SNHLY and CDR2 FYNNEI. V gave up 2 bases and J gave up 0 bases, with 5 bases separating them. The CDR3 nucleotides read TGTGCCAGCAGTGAACAGGTCTCCTACGAGCAGTACTTC. It is translated as CASSEQVSYEQYF.

As DNA, the CDR3 is TGTGCCAGCAGTCAAGGGAACAGGAACAATGAGCAGTTCTTC. It is translated as CASSQGNRNNEQFF. This chain links TRBV7-9 with TRBJ2-1; TRBD1 might be the D (5 bases). Germline V gene data show CDR1 as SEHNR and CDR2 as FQNEAQ (reference sequence). The V end was cut by 6 bases, the J end by 5 bases, with 14 bases between. This CDR3 comprises 14 residues.

V gene TRBV7-9 combines with J gene TRBJ2-1; 7 nucleotides match TRBD2. Germline CDR1 SEHNR, CDR2 FQNEAQ (reference sequence). The CDR3 runs to 11 residues. The V gene end was trimmed by 5 bases and the J gene end by 14 bases; junction bases not matched to a gene: 6. The CDR3 coding sequence is TGTGCCAGCAGCGCCCGGGAGGATAAGTTCTTC. Translating it yields CASSAREDKFF.

The J gene is TRBJ2-3, the V gene TRBV7-2; possibly TRBD2 for D (6 bases). Germline CDR1 reads SGHTA; CDR2 reads FQGNSA. With 1 base removed from V and 2 bases from J, the gap between germline ends came to 10 bases. The CDR3 spans 15 residues. CDR3 bases: TGTGCCAGCAGCTTAGGCGGGACGTACACAGATACGCAGTATTTT. Residues: CASSLGGTYTDTQYF.

This chain links TRBV21-1 with TRBJ2-3; TRBD2, the D gene given by the table, was not confirmed from the DNA. TRBV21-1 is designated a pseudogene. This CDR3 region has 18 residues. The CDR3 coding sequence is TGTGCCAGCAGGGAAACTAGCGGGGGGGCCGAACGCGCAGATACGCAGTATTTT. It encodes CASRETSGGAERADTQYF.

The chain employs TRBV6-1 and TRBJ1-5; D perhaps matches TRBD1 (6 bases). The V gene lost 2 bases and the J gene lost 4 bases, with 9 bases spanning the gap. CDR3 length: 14 residues. CDR1 and CDR2 from the germline V gene are MNHNS and SASEGT. The CDR3 nucleotides are TGTGCCAGCAGTGAAACAGGGAGAAATCAGCCCCAGCATTTT. Encoded protein: CASSETGRNQPQHF.

The CDR3 protein is CASSLALPVAGEHYEQYF. The DNA of the CDR3 is TGCGCCAGCAGCTTGGCCCTCCCCGTGGCAGGGGAACACTACGAGCAGTACTTC. The chain carries TRBV5-1 and TRBJ2-7, with D perhaps TRBD1 (6 bases). The CDR3 covers 18 residues. Trimming cost V 0 bases and J 3 bases, with 22 bases left between them. The germline V gene has CDR1 SGHRS and CDR2 YFSETQ.

The chain couples TRBV29-1 to TRBJ2-5; a weak D match, TRBD1 (6 bases). The CDR3 covers 13 residues. In germline, CDR1 is SQVTM, CDR2 ANQGSEA. Trimming pared 8 bases from V and 5 bases from J, leaving 18 bases between. CDR3 DNA: TGCAGCACTCAGGGACATCCTGGGGAGACCCAGTACTTC. This translates into CSTQGHPGETQYF.

The V gene is TRBV11-3, the J gene TRBJ2-3; 10 positions agree with TRBD2. The V gene's germline CDR1 is SGHNT and CDR2 YENEEA. This CDR3 region has 16 residues. V lost 5 bases, J lost 4 bases, and 9 bases stayed unmatched. CDR3 DNA: TGTGCCAGCAGCGCATCCGGGACTAGCGCCGCAGATACGCAGTATTTT. Residues: CASSASGTSAADTQYF.

A few counts support this clone. The V gene is TRBV5-4, the J gene TRBJ1-2; D might be TRBD1 (6 bases). Germline values: CDR1 SGHNT, CDR2 YYREEE (reference sequence). The CDR3 is 14 amino acids. V lost 4 bases, J lost 7 bases, and 17 bases lay in between. The CDR3 sequence: CASSIPGEGVGYTF. In DNA form, the CDR3 reads TGTGCCAGCAGCATACCAGGGGAGGGAGTTGGCTACACCTTC.

The chain uses TRBV28 and TRBJ2-3; the match to TRBD2 covers 7 bases. CDR3 length: 14 residues. Germline CDR1 MDHEN, CDR2 SYDVKM. J was trimmed by 6 bases and V by 7 bases; bases with no gene match: 10. The CDR3 protein is CASTSVGGGDTQYF. The DNA of the CDR3 is TGTGCCAGCACCTCGGTTGGGGGAGGGGATACGCAGTATTTT.

A few counts support this clone. The chain couples TRBV9 to TRBJ1-2; TRBD1 agrees at 8 bases. V lost 4 bases to trimming and J lost 8 bases; unmatched junction nucleotides: 19. The CDR3 contains 17 residues. Germline CDR1 reads SGDLS; CDR2 reads YYNGEE. CDR3 sequence (DNA): TGTGCCAGCAGCTCGGGACAGGCTAGGGATGACATTTGGGGCTACACCTTC. Translation gives CASSSGQARDDIWGYTF.

The V and J genes are TRBV2 and TRBJ2-2; the D is unclear. The CDR3 covers 15 residues. Between the trimmed V and J ends, which lost 6 bases and 0 bases, there was a span of 11 bases. The V gene's germline CDR1 is SNHLY and CDR2 FYNNEI. CDR3 region: CASSQLEPNTGELFF. In nucleotides, the CDR3 is TGTGCCAGCAGCCAATTAGAGCCGAACACCGGGGAGCTGTTTTTT.

The chain joins TRBV7-6 to TRBJ1-2; no reliable D call. The V end lost 2 bases, the J end lost 8 bases, and 12 bases lay between the germline ends. Looked up from germline, CDR1 is SGHVS and CDR2 is FNYEAQ. CDR3 length: 13 residues. The CDR3 DNA sequence: TGTGCCAGCAGCTTAAACGGGGTCGAGGGCTACACCTTC. Its protein is CASSLNGVEGYTF.

V and J are TRBV5-4 and TRBJ2-7; perhaps TRBD2 as D (5 bases). V lost 2 bases, J lost 7 bases, and 7 bases lay in between. The length of the CDR3 is 11 residues. Per the germline V gene, CDR1 is SGHNT and CDR2 is YYREEE (reference sequence). The CDR3 DNA sequence: TGTGCCAGCAGCTTACGCGGGGAGCAGTACTTC. Translated: CASSLRGEQYF.

The rearrangement links TRBV30 to TRBJ1-1; D is possibly TRBD1 (5 bases). Trimming removed 1 base from V and 6 bases from J, with 15 bases in between. Germline lookup yields CDR1 GTSNPN and CDR2 SVGIG (reference sequence). The CDR3 has 14 amino acids. The CDR3 spells CAWSGLVGRAEAFF. The CDR3 DNA reads as TGTGCCTGGAGTGGCCTGGTGGGGCGCGCTGAAGCTTTCTTT.

This chain joins TRBV6-2 or TRBV6-3 and TRBJ2-7, with 8 bases matching TRBD2. CDR3 length: 15 residues. From germline, CDR1 is MNHEY and CDR2 SVGEGT. V was pared by 6 bases and J by 0 bases, with 7 bases of the junction left unmatched. CDR3 nucleotides: TGTGCCAGCAGCCGAGCGGGGGCTCCCTCCTACGAGCAGTACTTC. It specifies CASSRAGAPSYEQYF.

The CDR3 sequence is CASQIRGPSYNEQFF. The CDR3, as DNA: TGCGCCAGCCAAATCAGGGGCCCCTCCTACAATGAGCAGTTCTTC. This chain links TRBV5-1 with TRBJ2-1; perhaps TRBD1 as D (6 bases). This CDR3 spans 15 amino acids. Per the germline V gene, CDR1 is SGHRS and CDR2 is YFSETQ. Trimming left V 7 bases short and J 0 bases short, with 14 bases between.

The V call is TRBV6-2 or TRBV6-3, the J call TRBJ2-5, with D possibly being TRBD2 (6 bases). CDR1 and CDR2 from the germline V gene are MNHEY and SVGEGT. The CDR3 has 13 residues. Trimming took off 6 bases at V and 4 bases at J, with 12 bases between the two ends. DNA for the CDR3: TGTGCCAGCAGCCCGACTAGTTCAGAGACCCAGTACTTC. It yields the protein CASSPTSSETQYF.

The V call is TRBV5-1, the J call TRBJ1-2, with D maybe TRBD1 (5 bases). Germline V gives CDR1 SGHRS, CDR2 YFSETQ. The CDR3 contains 15 residues. V was clipped by 4 bases and J by 4 bases, with 17 bases between them. The CDR3 loop reads CASSEAGRTLYGYTF. The CDR3 DNA is TGCGCCAGCAGCGAAGCGGGACGGACACTCTATGGCTACACCTTC.

The chain is built from TRBV7-2 and TRBJ2-5, with D possibly matching TRBD1 (5 bases). This CDR3 spans 15 amino acids. Trimming stripped 0 bases from V and 5 bases from J, with 13 bases between. Germline CDR1 is SGHTA and CDR2 is FQGNSA. In DNA, the CDR3 is TGTGCCAGCAGCTTAGCACGGAATTACAGGGAGACCCAGTACTTC. As protein: CASSLARNYRETQYF.

V gene TRBV5-1 combines with J gene TRBJ2-1; 8 bases match TRBD2. Looked up from germline, CDR1 is SGHRS and CDR2 is YFSETQ. The CDR3 loop spans 17 amino acids. The V gene end was trimmed by 3 bases and the J gene end by 4 bases; junction bases not matched to a gene: 12. The CDR3 loop is CASSSRPGGGRYNEQFF. CDR3 in DNA: TGCGCCAGCAGCTCCCGGCCGGGCGGGGGGCGATACAATGAGCAGTTCTTC.

This clone was seen only once. The rearrangement joins TRBV7-9 to TRBJ2-3; 7 positions match TRBD2. V shed 2 bases and J 1 base; nucleotides not matched to a gene: 6. The germline V gene encodes CDR1 SEHNR and CDR2 FQNEAQ (reference sequence). The length of the CDR3 is 16 residues. The CDR3 sequence is CASSLYSGRGTDTQYF. DNA of the CDR3: TGTGCCAGCAGCTTATATTCAGGGAGGGGCACAGATACGCAGTATTTT.

A few counts support this clone. CDR3 in amino acids: CASSTTGANYGYTF. CDR3 nucleotides: TGTGCCAGTAGTACTACAGGGGCCAACTATGGCTACACCTTC. The V call is TRBV19, the J call TRBJ1-2; 7 bases fit TRBD1. The CDR3 sequence is 14 residues long. Germline V gives CDR1 LNHDA, CDR2 SQIVND (reference sequence). Trimming removed 4 bases from V and 2 bases from J; junction bases left unmatched: 4.